The 14 T cell receptor beta chains reported below all come from one sample, sequenced in a study of blood T cell repertoires in COVID-19. Assay used: immunoSEQ multiplex PCR; TCRdb lists only in-frame clones, some missing. The data show over 100,000 clones, with about 89% seen just once and 4% to 5.5% held by the top ten. Sequencing was performed on peripheral blood. The receptors shown here come from a man aged 40-55 years with acute or convalescent COVID-19.

This clone appeared a few times. The V gene is TRBV11-2, the J gene TRBJ1-5; D is uncertain. Germline lookup yields CDR1 SGHAT and CDR2 FQNNGV. The V end was cut by 1 base, the J end by 1 base, with 5 bases between. This CDR3 region has 14 residues. CDR3 in DNA: TGTGCCAGCAGCTTAGGCAGGAGCAATCAGCCCCAGCATTTT. Translating it yields CASSLGRSNQPQHF.

J is TRBJ2-5 and V is TRBV7-9; maybe TRBD1 (5 bases). V was trimmed by 6 bases and J by 5 bases, leaving 16 bases between them. The CDR3 is 14 amino acids. Per germline, CDR1 SEHNR and CDR2 FQNEAQ (reference sequence). This CDR3 is CASSTSGLGETQYF. Written as DNA, the CDR3 is TGTGCCAGCAGTACGTCAGGGTTGGGGGAGACCCAGTACTTC.

This chain links TRBV5-4 with TRBJ2-5; 9 bases match TRBD2. Losses at the gene ends were 4 bases for V and 5 bases for J; bases not matched to a gene: 15. Germline assignment: CDR1 SGHNT and CDR2 YYREEE (reference sequence). The CDR3 has 17 residues. CDR3 sequence reads: CASSRNGRLAERETQYF. CDR3 nucleotide sequence: TGTGCCAGCAGCCGGAACGGTCGACTAGCGGAGCGTGAGACCCAGTACTTC. Full variable domain (rest looked up from reference TRBV5-4 and TRBJ2-5): ETGVTQSPTHLIKTRGQQVTLRCSSQSGHNTVSWYQQALGQGPQFIFQYYREEENGRGNFPPRFSGLQFPNYSSELNVNALELDDSALYLCASSRNGRLAERETQYFGPGTRLLVL.

The rearrangement links TRBV6-6 to TRBJ1-1; D uncertain. The CDR3 contains 12 residues. V gave up 0 bases and J gave up 3 bases, with 2 bases separating them. The germline CDR1 and CDR2 sequences are MNHNY and SVGAGI (reference sequence). This CDR3 is CASSYSDTEAFF. The DNA for the CDR3 is TGTGCCAGCAGTTACTCCGACACTGAAGCTTTCTTT.

The V gene is TRBV10-3, the J gene TRBJ1-2; 9 bases map to TRBD1. Per germline, CDR1 ENHRY and CDR2 SYGVKD. V gave up 3 bases and J gave up 3 bases; unmatched junction bases: 2. The CDR3 has 14 amino acids. CDR3 sequence reads: CAISDWTGDYGYTF. For the CDR3, the DNA is TGTGCCATCAGTGATTGGACAGGGGACTATGGCTACACCTTC.

The rearrangement links TRBV11-2 to TRBJ1-1, with D possibly TRBD1 on 5 matching bases. This CDR3 contains 15 residues. Between the trimmed V and J ends, which lost 2 bases and 1 base, there was a span of 11 bases. Germline CDR1 and CDR2: SGHAT and FQNNGV. The CDR3 DNA follows: TGTGCCAGCAGCTTAACGGTAGGGGAGAACACTGAAGCTTTCTTT. It encodes CASSLTVGENTEAFF.

The rearrangement uses TRBV7-8 and TRBJ2-4; 8 bases fit TRBD1. The CDR3 has 16 residues. CDR1 and CDR2 (germline): SGHVS, FQNEAQ. The J segment lost 5 bases and the V segment lost 0 bases, leaving 6 bases of the junction unmatched. The CDR3 DNA reads as TGTGCCAGCAGCTTAGCGCCGACAGGGGCGGAAAACATTCAGTACTTC. Translated, it gives CASSLAPTGAENIQYF.

V gene TRBV19 combines with J gene TRBJ1-3; 7 nucleotides agree with TRBD1. Germline V CDR1 and CDR2: LNHDA, SQIVND (reference sequence). V shed 3 bases and J 5 bases; nucleotides not matched to a gene: 7. CDR3 size: 15 residues. This CDR3 reads CASSINRDRRNTIYF. The CDR3 coding sequence is TGTGCCAGTAGTATTAACCGGGACAGACGAAACACCATATATTTT.

The J gene is TRBJ2-1, the V gene TRBV19, with 10 bases lining up with TRBD1. CDR3 length: 14 amino acids. Germline CDR1 reads LNHDA; CDR2 reads SQIVND (reference sequence). The V and J ends lost 5 bases and 9 bases, in that order; junction bases with no gene match: 7. CDR3 region: CASSPGTGAVEQFF. Here the CDR3 DNA reads TGTGCCAGTAGTCCTGGGACAGGGGCCGTTGAGCAGTTCTTC.

The chain uses TRBV9 and TRBJ2-7; D is unclear. CDR3 length: 13 residues. The germline CDR1 and CDR2 sequences are SGDLS and YYNGEE. V was clipped by 0 bases and J by 5 bases, with 9 bases between them. The CDR3 loop is CASSVAPIHEQYF. CDR3 in DNA: TGTGCCAGCAGCGTAGCCCCAATCCACGAGCAGTACTTC. Variable domain in full (rest from reference TRBV9 and TRBJ2-7): DSGVTQTPKHLITATGQRVTLRCSPRSGDLSVYWYQQSLDQGLQFLIQYYNGEERAKGNILERFSAQQFPDLHSELNLSSLELGDSALYFCASSVAPIHEQYFGPGTRLTVT.

The chain uses TRBV25-1 and TRBJ1-6; 7 nucleotides agree with TRBD1. With V trimmed by 10 bases and J by 2 bases, 5 bases remained unmatched. This CDR3 has 14 amino acids. The germline V gene has CDR1 MGHDK and CDR2 SYGVNS. CDR3 coding DNA: TGTGCCATGCAGGGGGGCACCTATAATTCACCCCTCCACTTT. Its protein product is CAMQGGTYNSPLHF.

This clone has only a few counts. The same CDR3 also results from other DNA sequences found in this sample. This chain joins TRBV5-1 and TRBJ1-4; maybe TRBD1 (5 bases). The germline V gene has CDR1 SGHRS and CDR2 YFSETQ. V shed 2 bases and J shed 0 bases, with 5 bases lying between them. The CDR3 loop spans 14 amino acids. The CDR3 region is CASSLGATNEKLFF. The CDR3 DNA follows: TGCGCCAGCAGCTTAGGGGCAACTAATGAAAAACTGTTTTTT.

The chain links TRBV7-3 to TRBJ2-7; a possible D gene is TRBD1 (6 bases). This CDR3 contains 15 residues. Germline CDR1 and CDR2: SGHTA and FQGTGA. The V end was cut by 2 bases, the J end by 3 bases, with 14 bases between. The CDR3, as DNA: TGTGCCAGCAGCTTATGGGCAGGGGACGTCTACGAGCAGTACTTC. This gives the protein CASSLWAGDVYEQYF.

The chain has TRBV27 and TRBJ1-2; 8 nucleotides agree with TRBD1. Germline V CDR1 and CDR2: MNHEY, SMNVEV (reference sequence). The CDR3 spans 14 residues. Losses at the gene ends were 4 bases for V and 7 bases for J; bases not matched to a gene: 8. The CDR3 sequence is CASSSQGAQGGYTF. CDR3 coding DNA: TGTGCCAGCAGTTCTCAGGGGGCGCAGGGTGGCTACACCTTC.